This T cell receptor (beta chain) was captured in a study of shared clonotypes between healthy human individuals. Study-level results: Generation probabilities were higher for clonotypes shared across all four sorted-subset donors than for unshared ones.

The DNA input per sorted-subset replicate PCR was roughly 210 ng, corresponding to some 30,000 T cell genomes. The repertoire was sequenced with immunoSEQ multiplex PCR; TCRdb's copy has only in-frame clones and lacks some. The sample shows 900,000 to 1,200,000 clones, approximately 78% of them seen only once. To note about this clone: What it recognizes is unknown.

V was clipped by 6 bases and J by 7 bases, with 8 bases between them. This CDR3 contains 11 residues. Germline assignment: CDR1 SGHRS and CDR2 YFSETQ. The specimen was memory CD4+ T cells from PBMCs. Noted subset: CD45RA-negative fraction. This sequence was found in a man aged 18-30 years in good health. Some clones in this sample may be carry-over from other donors' samples. The rearrangement joins TRBV5-1 to TRBJ2-1, with unresolved D. The CDR3 DNA reads as TGCGCCAGCAACGGCCTGAATGAGCAGTTCTTC. Its translation: CASNGLNEQFF.